The TCR beta chain under discussion was sequenced for a study of cytotoxic CD8 clonotypes in ibrutinib-treated CLL. Study-level results: The times at which samples were taken varied between sustained-remission and progressing patients.

The table came from immunoSEQ multiplex PCR; TCRdb's copy has only in-frame clones and leaves some out. The sample holds around 140,000 clones, approximately 80% seen once. The ends were cut back, 0 bases at V and 0 bases at J, with 12 bases in the middle. The CDR3 sequence is 16 residues long. Germline V CDR1 and CDR2: SEHNR, FQNEAQ (reference sequence). A few counts support this clone. The antigen remains undetermined. This chain uses TRBV7-9 with TRBJ2-7; D may be TRBD1 or TRBD2 (5 bases each). The source of this sequence is a human donor with chronic lymphocytic leukemia. Sequenced material: PBMCs, taken after 12 months of ibrutinib treatment. CDR3 amino acids: CASSLASGTSSYEQYF. As DNA, the CDR3 is TGTGCCAGCAGCTTAGCGTCGGGGACCTCCTCCTACGAGCAGTACTTC.